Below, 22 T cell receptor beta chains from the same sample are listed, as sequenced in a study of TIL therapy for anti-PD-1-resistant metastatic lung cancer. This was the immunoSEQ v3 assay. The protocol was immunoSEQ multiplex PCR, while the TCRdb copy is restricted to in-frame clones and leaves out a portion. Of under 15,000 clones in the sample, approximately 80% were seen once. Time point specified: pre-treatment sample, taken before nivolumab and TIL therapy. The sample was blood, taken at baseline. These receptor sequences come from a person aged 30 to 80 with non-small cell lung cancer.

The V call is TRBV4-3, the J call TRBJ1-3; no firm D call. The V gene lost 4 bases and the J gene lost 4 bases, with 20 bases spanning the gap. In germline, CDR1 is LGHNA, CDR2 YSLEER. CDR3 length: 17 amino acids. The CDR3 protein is CASSRRLRAHAGNTIYF. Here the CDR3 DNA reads TGCGCCAGCAGCCGAAGGTTACGGGCCCATGCGGGAAACACCATATATTTT.

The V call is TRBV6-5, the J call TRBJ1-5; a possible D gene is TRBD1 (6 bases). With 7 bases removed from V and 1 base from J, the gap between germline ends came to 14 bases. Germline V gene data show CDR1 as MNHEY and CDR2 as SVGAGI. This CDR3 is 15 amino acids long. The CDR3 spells CASKIVRGSNQPQHF. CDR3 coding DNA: TGTGCCAGCAAAATCGTCAGGGGCAGCAATCAGCCCCAGCATTTT.

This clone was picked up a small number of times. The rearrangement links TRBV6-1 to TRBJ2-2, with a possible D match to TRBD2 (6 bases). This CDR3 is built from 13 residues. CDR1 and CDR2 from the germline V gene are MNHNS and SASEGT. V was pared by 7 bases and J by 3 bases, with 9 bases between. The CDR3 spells CASKLAYTGELFF. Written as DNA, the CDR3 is TGTGCCAGCAAGCTAGCGTACACCGGGGAGCTGTTTTTT.

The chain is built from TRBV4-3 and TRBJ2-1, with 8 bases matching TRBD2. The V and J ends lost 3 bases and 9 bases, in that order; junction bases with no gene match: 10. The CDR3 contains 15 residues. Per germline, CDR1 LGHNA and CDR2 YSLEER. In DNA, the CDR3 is TGCGCCAGCAGCCACTACCGGGAGGGCAGGGGTGAGCAGTTCTTC. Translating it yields CASSHYREGRGEQFF.

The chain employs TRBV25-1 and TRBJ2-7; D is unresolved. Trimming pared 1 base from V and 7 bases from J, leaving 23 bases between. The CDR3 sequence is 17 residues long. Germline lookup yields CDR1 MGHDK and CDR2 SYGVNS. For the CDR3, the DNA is TGTGCCAGCAGTGAATTCATCACCGGAGTCGGGTCTAGGGAGCAGTACTTC. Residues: CASSEFITGVGSREQYF.

The CDR3 bases are TGTGCCAGCAGCTACGAGAAGCAGTACTTC. As protein: CASSYEKQYF. The chain has TRBV2 and TRBJ2-7; D is undetermined. The V end was cut by 6 bases, the J end by 8 bases, with 8 bases between. This CDR3 contains 10 residues. Germline CDR1 SNHLY, CDR2 FYNNEI.

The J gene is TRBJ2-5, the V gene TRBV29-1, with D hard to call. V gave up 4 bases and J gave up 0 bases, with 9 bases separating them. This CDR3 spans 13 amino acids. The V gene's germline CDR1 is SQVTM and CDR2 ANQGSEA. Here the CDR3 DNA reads TGCAGCGTTGGACCGAGGAACCAAGAGACCCAGTACTTC. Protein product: CSVGPRNQETQYF. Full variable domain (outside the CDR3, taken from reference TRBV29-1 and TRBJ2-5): SAVISQKPSRDICQRGTSLTIQCQVDSQVTMMFWYRQQPGQSLTLIATANQGSEATYESGFVIDKFPISRPNLTFSTLTVSNMSPEDSSIYLCSVGPRNQETQYFGPGTRLLVL.

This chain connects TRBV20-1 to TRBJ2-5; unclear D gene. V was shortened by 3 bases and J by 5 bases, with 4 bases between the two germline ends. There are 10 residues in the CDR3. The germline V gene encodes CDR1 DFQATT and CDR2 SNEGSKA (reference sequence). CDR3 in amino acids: CSASSETQYF. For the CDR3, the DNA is TGCAGTGCTAGCAGTGAGACCCAGTACTTC.

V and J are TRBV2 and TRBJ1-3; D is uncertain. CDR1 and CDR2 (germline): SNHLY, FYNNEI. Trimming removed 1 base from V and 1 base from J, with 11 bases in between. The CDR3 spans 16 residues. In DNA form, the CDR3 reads TGTGCCAGCAGTGAAGGGCATTTTCCTTCTGGAAACACCATATATTTT. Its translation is CASSEGHFPSGNTIYF.

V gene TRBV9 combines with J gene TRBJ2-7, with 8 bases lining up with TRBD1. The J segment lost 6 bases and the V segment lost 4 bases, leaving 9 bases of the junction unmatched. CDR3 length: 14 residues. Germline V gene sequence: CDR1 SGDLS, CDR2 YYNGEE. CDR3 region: CASSQTTGDGEQYF. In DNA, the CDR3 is TGTGCCAGCAGCCAAACGACAGGGGATGGCGAGCAGTACTTC.

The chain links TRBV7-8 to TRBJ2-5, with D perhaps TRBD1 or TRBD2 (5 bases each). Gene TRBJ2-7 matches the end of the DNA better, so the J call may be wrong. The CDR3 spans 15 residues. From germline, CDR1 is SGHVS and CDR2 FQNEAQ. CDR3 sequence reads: CASSISGTTAGEQYF. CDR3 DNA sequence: TGTGCCAGCAGCATCTCCGGGACGACAGCCGGCGAGCAGTACTTC.

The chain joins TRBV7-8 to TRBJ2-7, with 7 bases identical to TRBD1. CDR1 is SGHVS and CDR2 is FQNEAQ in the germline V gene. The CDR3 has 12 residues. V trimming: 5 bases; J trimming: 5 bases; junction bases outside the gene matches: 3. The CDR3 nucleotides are TGTGCCAGCAGCCCCGACAGGGACGAGCAGTACTTC. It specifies CASSPDRDEQYF. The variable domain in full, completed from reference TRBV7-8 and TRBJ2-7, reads GAGVSQSPRYKVAKRGQDVALRCDPISGHVSLFWYQQALGQGPEFLTYFQNEAQLDKSGLPSDRFFAERPEGSVSTLKIQRTQQEDSAVYLCASSPDRDEQYFGPGTRLTVT.

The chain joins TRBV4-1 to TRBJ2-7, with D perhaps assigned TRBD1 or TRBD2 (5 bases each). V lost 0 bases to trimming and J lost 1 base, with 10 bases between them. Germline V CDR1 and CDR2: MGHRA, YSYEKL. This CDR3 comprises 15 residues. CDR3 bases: TGCGCCAGCAGCCAAGACTGGGACGAATCCTACGAGCAGTACTTC. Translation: CASSQDWDESYEQYF.

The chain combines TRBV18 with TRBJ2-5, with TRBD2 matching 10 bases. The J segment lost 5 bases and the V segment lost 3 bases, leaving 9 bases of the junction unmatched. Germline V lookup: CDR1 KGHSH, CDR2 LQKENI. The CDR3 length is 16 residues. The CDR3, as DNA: TGTGCCAGCTCACCGGCTAGCGGGAGCTCGATCGAGACCCAGTACTTC. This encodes CASSPASGSSIETQYF.

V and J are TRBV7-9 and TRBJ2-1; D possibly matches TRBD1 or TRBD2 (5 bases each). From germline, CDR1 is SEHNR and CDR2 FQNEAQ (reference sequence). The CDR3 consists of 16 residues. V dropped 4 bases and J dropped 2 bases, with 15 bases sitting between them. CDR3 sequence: CASSSSGPTAYNEQFF. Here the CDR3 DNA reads TGTGCCAGCAGCTCCTCGGGACCCACGGCCTACAATGAGCAGTTCTTC.

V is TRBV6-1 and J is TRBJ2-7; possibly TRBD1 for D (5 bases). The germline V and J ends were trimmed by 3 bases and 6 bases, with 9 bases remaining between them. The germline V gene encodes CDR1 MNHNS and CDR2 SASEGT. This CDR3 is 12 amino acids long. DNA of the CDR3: TGTGCCAGCAGTGATAGGACAAGCGAGCAGTACTTC. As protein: CASSDRTSEQYF.

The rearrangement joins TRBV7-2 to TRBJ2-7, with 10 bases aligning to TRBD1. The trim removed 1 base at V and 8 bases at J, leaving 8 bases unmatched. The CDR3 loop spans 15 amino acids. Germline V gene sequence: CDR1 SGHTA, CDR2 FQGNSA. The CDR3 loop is CASSLVLGQGKKQYF. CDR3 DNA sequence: TGTGCCAGCAGCTTAGTCCTGGGACAGGGGAAAAAGCAGTACTTC.

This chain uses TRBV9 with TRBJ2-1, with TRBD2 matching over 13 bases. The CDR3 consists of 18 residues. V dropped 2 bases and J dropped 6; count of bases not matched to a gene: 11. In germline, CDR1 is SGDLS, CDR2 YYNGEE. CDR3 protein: CASSVGLAGSEGVNEQFF. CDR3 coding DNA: TGTGCCAGCAGCGTGGGACTAGCGGGGTCTGAGGGGGTCAATGAGCAGTTCTTC.

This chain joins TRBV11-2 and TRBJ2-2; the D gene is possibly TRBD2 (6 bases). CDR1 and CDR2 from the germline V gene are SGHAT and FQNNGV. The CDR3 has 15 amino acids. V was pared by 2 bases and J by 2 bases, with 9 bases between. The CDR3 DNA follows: TGTGCCAGCAGCTTAATCGGGAGAAACACCGGGGAGCTGTTTTTT. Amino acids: CASSLIGRNTGELFF.

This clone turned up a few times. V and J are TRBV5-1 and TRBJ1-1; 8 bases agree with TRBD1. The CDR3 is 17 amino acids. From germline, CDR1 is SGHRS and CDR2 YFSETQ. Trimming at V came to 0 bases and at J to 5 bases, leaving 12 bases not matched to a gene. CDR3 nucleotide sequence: TGCGCCAGCAGCTTGGAGGAGGACAGGGCGTGGGGTACTGAAGCTTTCTTT. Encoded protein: CASSLEEDRAWGTEAFF.

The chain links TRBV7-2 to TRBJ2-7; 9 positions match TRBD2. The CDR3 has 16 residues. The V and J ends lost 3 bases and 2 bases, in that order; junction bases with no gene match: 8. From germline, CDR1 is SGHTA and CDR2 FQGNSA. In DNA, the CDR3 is TGTGCCAGCAGCTTCTTCTCGACTAGCGGTACCTACGAGCAGTACTTC. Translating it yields CASSFFSTSGTYEQYF.

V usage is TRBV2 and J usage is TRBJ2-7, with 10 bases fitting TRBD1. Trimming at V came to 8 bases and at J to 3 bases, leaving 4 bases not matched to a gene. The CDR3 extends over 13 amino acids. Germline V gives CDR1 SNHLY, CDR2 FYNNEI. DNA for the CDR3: TGTGCCAGCGGCTGGACAGGGGGCTACGAGCAGTACTTC. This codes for CASGWTGGYEQYF.